These T cell receptor beta chains were read from a single sample in a study of regulatory T cells in long-lasting Graves disease. TCRdb redid the calling of the multiplex PCR reads with MiXCR, one entry per CDR3 protein. The sample has around 470,000 distinct CDR3 sequences; 13% to 15% are singletons. These records were also assigned to another study, of T cells in Graves' hyperthyroidism and ophthalmopathy.

The sequencing used peripheral blood mononuclear cells (PBMCs), collected at new diagnosis, from a patient treated with antithyroid drugs. These receptors were taken from a woman aged 45-59 years with Graves disease. Both conserved end residues are part of each CDR3. Each record gives: clone size, V gene, D gene, J gene, CDR3 protein, CDR3 DNA. A D gene is named only where the DNA matches it firmly. Size is stated for part of the rows, as once, few or many counts, or as a class when the clone is expanded.

clone size: .
V gene: TRBV29-1
D gene: TRBD2
J gene: TRBJ2-7
CDR3 protein: CSVVGTSGRPSYEQYF
CDR3 DNA: TGCAGCGTCGTCGGGACTAGCGGGAGGCCTTCCTACGAGCAGTACTTC

clone size: .
V gene: TRBV4-2
D gene: TRBD2
J gene: TRBJ2-5
CDR3 protein: CASSQVDTAGTSGRFTQYF
CDR3 DNA: TGTGCCAGCAGCCAAGTAGATACCGCTGGGACTAGCGGGAGATTCACCCAGTACTTC

clone size: few
V gene: TRBV14
D gene: TRBD2
J gene: TRBJ2-5
CDR3 protein: CASSQEPRTLAGETQYF
CDR3 DNA: TGTGCCAGCAGCCAAGAGCCGAGGACCCTAGCGGGAGAGACCCAGTACTTC

clone size: few
V gene: TRBV7-9
D gene: TRBD1
J gene: TRBJ1-2
CDR3 protein: CASSSTGDTIYGYTF
CDR3 DNA: TGTGCCAGCAGCTCAACAGGGGATACAATCTATGGCTACACCTTC

clone size: .
V gene: TRBV25-1
D gene: TRBD2
J gene: TRBJ2-7
CDR3 protein: CASSGQGLAGAYEQYF
CDR3 DNA: TGTGCCAGCAGTGGCCAAGGACTAGCGGGAGCCTACGAGCAGTACTTC

clone size: .
V gene: TRBV24-1
D gene: .
J gene: TRBJ1-5
CDR3 protein: CATSDLAGDRSNQPQHF
CDR3 DNA: TGTGCCACCAGTGATTTGGCTGGAGACCGGAGCAATCAGCCCCAGCATTTT

clone size: few
V gene: TRBV3-1
D gene: .
J gene: TRBJ2-5
CDR3 protein: CASSQDFGGTVETQYF
CDR3 DNA: TGTGCCAGCAGCCAAGATTTCGGAGGGACGGTAGAGACCCAGTACTTC

clone size: many
V gene: TRBV28
D gene: TRBD1
J gene: TRBJ1-3
CDR3 protein: CASRGQGTTIYF
CDR3 DNA: TGTGCCAGCAGAGGACAGGGTACCACCATATATTTT

clone size: many
V gene: TRBV7-6
D gene: TRBD1
J gene: TRBJ2-5
CDR3 protein: CASSFSRTGKETQYF
CDR3 DNA: TGTGCCAGCAGCTTTTCAAGGACAGGGAAAGAGACCCAGTACTTC

clone size: .
V gene: TRBV5-1
D gene: TRBD1
J gene: TRBJ2-2
CDR3 protein: CASSFGQGAHTGELFF
CDR3 DNA: TGCGCCAGCAGCTTCGGACAGGGGGCGCACACCGGGGAGCTGTTTTTT

clone size: few
V gene: TRBV3-1
D gene: TRBD2
J gene: TRBJ2-5
CDR3 protein: CASSHYGGGREETQYF
CDR3 DNA: TGTGCCAGCAGCCACTACGGGGGGGGCCGTGAAGAGACCCAGTACTTC

clone size: many
V gene: TRBV11-2
D gene: .
J gene: TRBJ2-7
CDR3 protein: CASSLGLGPSSYEQYF
CDR3 DNA: TGTGCCAGCAGCTTAGGACTGGGCCCTAGCTCCTACGAGCAGTACTTC

clone size: many
V gene: TRBV7-3
D gene: .
J gene: TRBJ2-2
CDR3 protein: CASSLLHTGELFF
CDR3 DNA: TGTGCCAGCAGCTTATTACACACCGGGGAGCTGTTTTTT

clone size: few
V gene: TRBV5-4
D gene: .
J gene: TRBJ2-3
CDR3 protein: CASSFGAGSTDTQYF
CDR3 DNA: .

clone size: .
V gene: TRBV9
D gene: .
J gene: TRBJ2-3
CDR3 protein: CASSTTSDGAGADTQYF
CDR3 DNA: TGTGCCAGCAGCACCACCTCGGACGGTGCCGGCGCAGATACGCAGTATTTT

clone size: .
V gene: TRBV9
D gene: .
J gene: TRBJ2-7
CDR3 protein: CASSHGGAGGLYEQYF
CDR3 DNA: TGTGCCAGCAGCCACGGAGGGGCAGGGGGGCTCTACGAGCAGTACTTC

clone size: few
V gene: TRBV20-1
D gene: TRBD2
J gene: TRBJ2-1
CDR3 protein: CSKLKGGSDYNEQFF
CDR3 DNA: TGCAGTAAACTAAAGGGAGGGAGCGACTACAATGAGCAGTTCTTC

clone size: .
V gene: TRBV10-1
D gene: TRBD1
J gene: TRBJ1-1
CDR3 protein: CASSLGQGAAEAFF
CDR3 DNA: TGCGCCAGCAGCCTCGGACAGGGGGCGGCTGAAGCTTTCTTT

clone size: many
V gene: TRBV12-3/TRBV12-4
D gene: TRBD2
J gene: TRBJ2-1
CDR3 protein: CASSRLAGSNEQFF
CDR3 DNA: TGTGCCAGCAGCAGACTAGCGGGATCCAATGAGCAGTTCTTC

clone size: many
V gene: TRBV5-1
D gene: TRBD1
J gene: TRBJ1-6
CDR3 protein: CASSLGTGSNSPLHF
CDR3 DNA: TGCGCCAGCAGCTTGGGGACAGGGAGTAACTCACCCCTCCACTTT

clone size: few
V gene: TRBV7-9
D gene: .
J gene: TRBJ1-4
CDR3 protein: CASSLPRDTEKLFF
CDR3 DNA: TGTGCCAGCAGCCTACCGAGGGACACCGAAAAACTGTTTTTT

clone size: many
V gene: TRBV7-3
D gene: TRBD2
J gene: TRBJ2-1
CDR3 protein: CASSSGLAAFHNEQFF
CDR3 DNA: TGTGCCAGCAGCTCTGGACTAGCGGCTTTCCACAATGAGCAGTTCTTC

clone size: .
V gene: TRBV18
D gene: TRBD2
J gene: TRBJ2-1
CDR3 protein: CASSVAGEGFNEQFF
CDR3 DNA: TGTGCCAGCTCAGTTGCGGGAGAGGGGTTCAATGAGCAGTTCTTC

clone size: many
V gene: TRBV2
D gene: .
J gene: TRBJ2-5
CDR3 protein: CASSLTERSETQYF
CDR3 DNA: TGTGCCAGCAGCCTGACAGAGAGGTCAGAGACCCAGTACTTC

clone size: few
V gene: TRBV3-1
D gene: TRBD2
J gene: TRBJ2-5
CDR3 protein: CASSQGLAGGASETQYF
CDR3 DNA: TGTGCCAGCAGCCAGGGACTAGCGGGTGGAGCCTCTGAGACCCAGTACTTC

clone size: many
V gene: TRBV12-3/TRBV12-4
D gene: .
J gene: TRBJ1-1
CDR3 protein: CASSFRDLMNTEAFF
CDR3 DNA: TGTGCCAGCAGTTTCCGGGACCTGATGAACACTGAAGCTTTCTTT

clone size: many
V gene: TRBV11-1
D gene: TRBD2
J gene: TRBJ2-1
CDR3 protein: CASTRLAGGGQFF
CDR3 DNA: TGTGCCAGCACCAGACTAGCGGGAGGGGGGCAGTTCTTC

clone size: .
V gene: TRBV18
D gene: TRBD1
J gene: TRBJ2-7
CDR3 protein: CASSPPGPGGTYEQYF
CDR3 DNA: TGTGCCAGCTCACCACCCGGGCCAGGGGGCACCTACGAGCAGTACTTC

clone size: many
V gene: TRBV2
D gene: TRBD2
J gene: TRBJ2-2
CDR3 protein: CASSENQQAGNGELFF
CDR3 DNA: TGTGCCAGCAGTGAAAACCAACAAGCGGGAAACGGGGAGCTGTTTTTT

clone size: few
V gene: TRBV18
D gene: TRBD2
J gene: TRBJ2-3
CDR3 protein: CASSPPQPGLATDTQYF
CDR3 DNA: TGTGCCAGCTCACCACCCCAGCCGGGACTAGCGACAGATACGCAGTATTTT

clone size: many
V gene: TRBV11-2
D gene: TRBD1
J gene: TRBJ1-2
CDR3 protein: CASRRLRGQGGDYGYTF
CDR3 DNA: TGTGCCAGCAGACGATTGAGGGGGCAGGGGGGAGACTATGGCTACACCTTC

clone size: many
V gene: TRBV24-1
D gene: .
J gene: TRBJ2-6
CDR3 protein: CATSTANSGANVLTF
CDR3 DNA: TGTGCCACCTCGACAGCAAACTCTGGGGCCAACGTCCTGACTTTC

clone size: .
V gene: TRBV3-1
D gene: .
J gene: TRBJ1-1
CDR3 protein: CASSQDRGGYGSTEAFF
CDR3 DNA: TGTGCCAGCAGCCAAGATCGGGGAGGTTATGGGAGTACTGAAGCTTTCTTT

clone size: few
V gene: TRBV4-1
D gene: TRBD2
J gene: TRBJ2-2
CDR3 protein: CASSQVSLAGVIGELFF
CDR3 DNA: TGCGCCAGCAGCCAAGTGTCCCTAGCGGGAGTCATCGGGGAGCTGTTTTTT

clone size: many
V gene: TRBV12-3/TRBV12-4
D gene: .
J gene: TRBJ2-3
CDR3 protein: CASSLDGGRFLSTDTQYF
CDR3 DNA: TGTGCCAGCAGTTTAGATGGGGGCCGGTTCTTAAGCACAGATACGCAGTATTTT

clone size: .
V gene: TRBV9
D gene: TRBD2
J gene: TRBJ2-7
CDR3 protein: CASSLSAGVGQEQYF
CDR3 DNA: TGTGCCAGCAGCCTCTCAGCGGGAGTAGGCCAGGAGCAGTACTTC

clone size: many
V gene: TRBV28
D gene: .
J gene: TRBJ1-1
CDR3 protein: CASSFQGWNTEAFF
CDR3 DNA: TGTGCCAGCAGTTTCCAGGGTTGGAACACTGAAGCTTTCTTT

clone size: many
V gene: TRBV2
D gene: .
J gene: TRBJ2-1
CDR3 protein: CASSDGLVVYNEQFF
CDR3 DNA: TGTGCCAGCAGTGATGGGCTAGTTGTCTACAATGAGCAGTTCTTC

clone size: .
V gene: TRBV7-9
D gene: .
J gene: TRBJ2-7
CDR3 protein: CASSLIQGSYEQYF
CDR3 DNA: TGTGCCAGCAGCTTAATCCAGGGTTCCTACGAGCAGTACTTC

clone size: .
V gene: TRBV29-1
D gene: .
J gene: TRBJ1-2
CDR3 protein: CSVGQDYGYTF
CDR3 DNA: TGCAGCGTTGGTCAGGACTATGGCTACACCTTC

clone size: many
V gene: TRBV27
D gene: TRBD2
J gene: TRBJ2-7
CDR3 protein: CASSNAGLASYEQYF
CDR3 DNA: TGTGCCAGCAGTAATGCGGGACTAGCGTCCTACGAGCAGTACTTC

clone size: many
V gene: TRBV28
D gene: .
J gene: TRBJ1-2
CDR3 protein: CASSPTLGRGNYGYTF
CDR3 DNA: TGTGCCAGCAGTCCCACTTTAGGTCGGGGGAACTATGGCTACACCTTC

clone size: many
V gene: TRBV7-9
D gene: .
J gene: TRBJ2-1
CDR3 protein: CASSRDRRFYNEQFF
CDR3 DNA: TGTGCCAGCAGCCGAGACAGGAGGTTCTACAATGAGCAGTTCTTC

clone size: .
V gene: TRBV20-1
D gene: .
J gene: TRBJ1-1
CDR3 protein: CSARALTVNTEAFF
CDR3 DNA: TGCAGTGCTAGAGCTCTCACAGTGAACACTGAAGCTTTCTTT

clone size: many
V gene: TRBV11-2
D gene: TRBD2
J gene: TRBJ2-1
CDR3 protein: CASSSSGSLNEQFF
CDR3 DNA: TGTGCCAGCAGCTCTAGCGGGAGTCTCAATGAGCAGTTCTTC

clone size: many
V gene: TRBV28
D gene: .
J gene: TRBJ2-2
CDR3 protein: CASIAGNTGELFF
CDR3 DNA: TGTGCCAGCATCGCGGGGAACACCGGGGAGCTGTTTTTT

clone size: many
V gene: TRBV19
D gene: .
J gene: TRBJ1-1
CDR3 protein: CASSINSWPKGITEAFF
CDR3 DNA: TGTGCCAGTAGTATAAATTCTTGGCCGAAGGGTATCACTGAAGCTTTCTTT

clone size: .
V gene: TRBV20-1
D gene: TRBD1
J gene: TRBJ1-2
CDR3 protein: CSASGTGRQIKYGYTF
CDR3 DNA: TGCAGTGCTAGCGGGACAGGCAGGCAGATTAAGTATGGCTACACCTTC

clone size: few
V gene: TRBV7-9
D gene: TRBD2
J gene: TRBJ2-7
CDR3 protein: CASSPGTSGSPYEQHF
CDR3 DNA: TGTGCCAGCAGCCCGGGGACTAGCGGGAGTCCCTACGAGCAGCACTTC

clone size: many
V gene: TRBV5-1
D gene: .
J gene: TRBJ1-1
CDR3 protein: CASSWDISMNTEAFF
CDR3 DNA: TGCGCCAGCAGCTGGGACATATCCATGAACACTGAAGCTTTCTTT

clone size: many
V gene: TRBV10-1
D gene: .
J gene: TRBJ2-3
CDR3 protein: CASSELPTPTDTQYF
CDR3 DNA: TGCGCCAGCAGTGAACTTCCGACACCCACAGATACGCAGTATTTT

clone size: many
V gene: TRBV30
D gene: .
J gene: TRBJ2-1
CDR3 protein: CAWSPGASRNEQFF
CDR3 DNA: TGTGCCTGGAGCCCGGGGGCTAGCCGCAATGAGCAGTTCTTC

clone size: many
V gene: TRBV5-1
D gene: TRBD2
J gene: TRBJ2-2
CDR3 protein: CASSLARDYPNTGELFF
CDR3 DNA: TGCGCCAGCAGCTTGGCCAGGGACTACCCCAACACCGGGGAGCTGTTTTTT

clone size: many
V gene: TRBV5-1
D gene: .
J gene: TRBJ2-7
CDR3 protein: CASSFGRVSDEQYF
CDR3 DNA: TGCGCCAGCAGCTTTGGCAGGGTTTCCGACGAGCAGTACTTC

clone size: many
V gene: TRBV28
D gene: .
J gene: TRBJ2-7
CDR3 protein: CASSLPGGHDLPYEQYF
CDR3 DNA: TGTGCCAGCAGTTTACCAGGAGGACACGACCTACCCTACGAGCAGTACTTC

clone size: few
V gene: TRBV24-1
D gene: .
J gene: TRBJ2-1
CDR3 protein: CATSDPLEGAGGGYEQFF
CDR3 DNA: TGTGCCACCAGTGATCCCCTAGAGGGGGCGGGAGGCGGCTATGAGCAGTTCTTC

clone size: many
V gene: TRBV3-1
D gene: TRBD2
J gene: TRBJ2-7
CDR3 protein: CASSPAGAGYEQYF
CDR3 DNA: TGTGCCAGCAGCCCAGCGGGAGCCGGGTACGAGCAGTACTTC

clone size: many
V gene: TRBV24-1
D gene: TRBD2
J gene: TRBJ2-3
CDR3 protein: CATSDSVSGSRDTQYF
CDR3 DNA: TGTGCCACCAGTGATTCCGTAAGCGGGAGCCGAGATACGCAGTATTTT

clone size: few
V gene: TRBV10-3
D gene: TRBD1
J gene: TRBJ1-1
CDR3 protein: CAIRGGTGGPDTEAFF
CDR3 DNA: TGTGCCATTAGGGGGGGGACAGGGGGCCCGGACACTGAAGCTTTCTTT